This T cell receptor (beta chain) was captured by sequencing in a study of blood T cells in healthy people across ages. Using a J-beta primer mix together with a sample-barcoded 5' primer, a second PCR was run for roughly 6 to 11 cycles. Each cDNA molecule, via a template-switch adaptor with 12 random nucleotides, was tagged. TCRdb processed the 5' RACE reads anew with MiXCR; each CDR3 protein has one entry. The top ten clones hold 15% to 17% of a sample with hundreds of thousands of distinct CDR3 sequences, around 31% of them seen once. There are 10 residues in the CDR3. Germline V gene lookup returns CDR1 DFQATT and CDR2 SNEGSKA (reference sequence). V was cut by 3 bases and J by 7 bases, with 4 bases left in between. Overall study findings and caveats: The study could not conclusively compare naive and antigen-experienced cells, given its unsorted PBMCs.

As for this clonotype: What it binds is unknown.

This rearrangement joins TRBV20-1 to TRBJ2-1, with D uncertain. Sequenced material: blood. This TCR came from a woman of 80 years or more in good health. The CDR3 sequence is CSASKNEQFF. CDR3 nucleotide sequence: TGCAGTGCTAGTAAGAATGAGCAGTTCTTC.